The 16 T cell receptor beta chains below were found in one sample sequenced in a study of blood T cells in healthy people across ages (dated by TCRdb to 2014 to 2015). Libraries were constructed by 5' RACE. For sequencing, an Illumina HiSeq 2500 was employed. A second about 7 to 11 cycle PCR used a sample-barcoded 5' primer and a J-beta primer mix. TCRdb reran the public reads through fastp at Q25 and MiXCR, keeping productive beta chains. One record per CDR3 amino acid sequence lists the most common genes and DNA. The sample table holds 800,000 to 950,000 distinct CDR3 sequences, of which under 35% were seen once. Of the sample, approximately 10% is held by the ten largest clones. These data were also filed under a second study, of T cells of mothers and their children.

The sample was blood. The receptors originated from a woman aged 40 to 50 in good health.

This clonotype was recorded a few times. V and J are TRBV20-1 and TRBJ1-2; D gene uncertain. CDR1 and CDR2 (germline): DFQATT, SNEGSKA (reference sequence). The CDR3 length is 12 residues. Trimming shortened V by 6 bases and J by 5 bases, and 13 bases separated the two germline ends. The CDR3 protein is CSAPDPPYGYTF. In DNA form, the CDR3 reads TGCAGTGCCCCGGATCCCCCGTATGGCTACACCTTC.

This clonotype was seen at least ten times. The CDR3 here is CASSYPGDSPWAGEQYF. For the CDR3, the DNA is TGTGCCAGCAGTTACCCGGGGGACAGTCCCTGGGCGGGGGAGCAGTACTTC. The chain employs TRBV6-6 and TRBJ2-7; weak D call: TRBD1 (7 bases). Between the trimmed V and J ends, which lost 2 bases and 7 bases, there was a span of 24 bases. CDR3 length: 17 amino acids. CDR1 and CDR2 from the germline V gene are MNHNY and SVGAGI (reference sequence).

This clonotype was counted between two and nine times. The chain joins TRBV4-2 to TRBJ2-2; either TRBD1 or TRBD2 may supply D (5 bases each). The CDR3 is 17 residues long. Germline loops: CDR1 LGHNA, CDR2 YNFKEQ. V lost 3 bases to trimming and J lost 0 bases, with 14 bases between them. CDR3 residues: CASSHPGAASNTGELFF. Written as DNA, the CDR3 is TGTGCCAGCAGCCACCCCGGGGCAGCTTCGAACACCGGGGAGCTGTTTTTT.

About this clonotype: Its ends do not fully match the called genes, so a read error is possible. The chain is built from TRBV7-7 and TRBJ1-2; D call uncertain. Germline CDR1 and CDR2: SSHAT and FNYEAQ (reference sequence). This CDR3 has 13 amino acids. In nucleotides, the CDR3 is TGTGCTAGCAGCGCCTTAAACGGGAATGGCTACACCTTC. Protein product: CASSALNGNGYTF. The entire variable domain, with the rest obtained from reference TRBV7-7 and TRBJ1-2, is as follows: GAGVSQSPRYKVTKRGQDVTLRCDPISSHATLYWYQQALGQGPEFLTYFNYEAQPDKSGLPSDRFSAERPEGSISTLTIQRTEQRDSAMYRCASSALNGNGYTFGSGTRLTVV.

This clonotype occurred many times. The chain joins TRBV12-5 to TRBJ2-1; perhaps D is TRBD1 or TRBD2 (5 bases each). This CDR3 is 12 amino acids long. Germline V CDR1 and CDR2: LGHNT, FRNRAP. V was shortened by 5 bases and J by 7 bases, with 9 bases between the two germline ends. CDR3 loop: CASGLGTNEQFF. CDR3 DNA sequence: TGTGCTAGTGGTCTGGGGACGAATGAGCAGTTCTTC.

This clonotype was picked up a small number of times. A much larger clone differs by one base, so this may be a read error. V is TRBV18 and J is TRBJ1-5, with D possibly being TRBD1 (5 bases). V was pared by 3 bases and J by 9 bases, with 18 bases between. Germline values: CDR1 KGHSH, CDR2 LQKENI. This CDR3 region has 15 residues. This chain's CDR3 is CASSPARVNGRPQHF. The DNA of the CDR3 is TGTGCCAGCTCACCGGCCAGGGTAAACGGTCGGCCCCAGCATTTT.

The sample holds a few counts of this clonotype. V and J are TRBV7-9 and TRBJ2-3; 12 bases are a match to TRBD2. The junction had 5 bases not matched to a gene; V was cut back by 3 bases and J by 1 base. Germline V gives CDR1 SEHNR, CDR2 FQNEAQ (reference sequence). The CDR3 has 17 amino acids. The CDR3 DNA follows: TGTGCCAGCAGCTTGACGTCTAGCGGGGGGGGCACAGATACGCAGTATTTT. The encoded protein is CASSLTSSGGGTDTQYF.

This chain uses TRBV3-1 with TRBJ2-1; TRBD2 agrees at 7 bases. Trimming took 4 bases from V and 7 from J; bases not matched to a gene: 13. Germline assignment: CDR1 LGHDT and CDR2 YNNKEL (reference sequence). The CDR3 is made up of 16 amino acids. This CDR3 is CASSPGGTAVLNEQFF. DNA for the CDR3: TGTGCCAGCAGCCCCGGGGGGACGGCTGTCCTAAATGAGCAGTTCTTC.

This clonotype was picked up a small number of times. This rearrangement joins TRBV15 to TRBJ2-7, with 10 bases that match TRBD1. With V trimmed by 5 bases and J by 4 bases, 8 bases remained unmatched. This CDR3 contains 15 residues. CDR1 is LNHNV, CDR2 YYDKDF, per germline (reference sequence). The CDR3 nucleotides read TGTGCCACCAGCGCTGACAGGGGGCAGGGGTACGAGCAGTACTTC. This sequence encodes CATSADRGQGYEQYF.

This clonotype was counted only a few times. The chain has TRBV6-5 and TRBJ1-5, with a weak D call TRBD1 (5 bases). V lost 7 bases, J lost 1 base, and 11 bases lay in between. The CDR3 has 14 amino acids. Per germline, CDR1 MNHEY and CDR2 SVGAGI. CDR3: CASKRAGSNQPQHF. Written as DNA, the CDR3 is TGTGCCAGCAAGCGGGCAGGGAGCAATCAGCCCCAGCATTTT.

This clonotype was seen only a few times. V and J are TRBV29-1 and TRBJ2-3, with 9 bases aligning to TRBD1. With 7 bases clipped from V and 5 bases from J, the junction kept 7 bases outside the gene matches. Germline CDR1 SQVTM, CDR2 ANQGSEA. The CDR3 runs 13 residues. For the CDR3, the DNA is TGCAGCGCCAGGACAGGGGTGGGAGATACGCAGTATTTT. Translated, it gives CSARTGVGDTQYF.

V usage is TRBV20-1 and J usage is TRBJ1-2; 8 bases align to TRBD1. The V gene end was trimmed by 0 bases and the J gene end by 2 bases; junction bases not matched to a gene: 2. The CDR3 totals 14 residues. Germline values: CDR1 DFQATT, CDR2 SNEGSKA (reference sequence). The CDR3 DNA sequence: TGCAGTGCTAGAGACCGGACAGGGAACTATGGCTACACCTTC. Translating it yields CSARDRTGNYGYTF.

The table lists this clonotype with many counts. CDR3 loop: CASSFGLGEQYF. The DNA of the CDR3 is TGTGCCAGCAGTTTCGGTCTGGGCGAGCAGTACTTC. This chain links TRBV28 with TRBJ2-7; D gene unclear. V was trimmed by 3 bases and J by 6 bases, leaving 9 bases between them. CDR3 length: 12 amino acids. Germline assignment: CDR1 MDHEN and CDR2 SYDVKM.

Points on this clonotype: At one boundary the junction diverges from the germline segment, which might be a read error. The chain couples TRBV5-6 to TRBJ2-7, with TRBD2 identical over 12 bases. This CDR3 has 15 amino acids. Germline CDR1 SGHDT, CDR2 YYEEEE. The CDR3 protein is CASSSGTSGPYGQYF. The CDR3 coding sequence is TGTGCCAGCAGCTCCGGGACTAGCGGGCCCTACGGGCAGTACTTC.

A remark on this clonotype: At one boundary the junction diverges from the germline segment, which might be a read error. CDR3 region: CVSSRAGLASTDTQYF. For the CDR3, the DNA is TGTGTCAGCAGTCGCGCGGGACTAGCGAGCACAGATACGCAGTATTTT. V is TRBV28 and J is TRBJ2-3; 10 nucleotides align to TRBD2. This CDR3 has 16 amino acids. Germline-derived CDR1 and CDR2 are MDHEN and SYDVKM.

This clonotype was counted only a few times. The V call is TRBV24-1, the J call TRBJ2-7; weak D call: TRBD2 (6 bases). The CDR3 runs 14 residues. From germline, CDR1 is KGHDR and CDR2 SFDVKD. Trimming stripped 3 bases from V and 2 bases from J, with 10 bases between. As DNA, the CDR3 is TGTGCCACCAGTGATGGTGGGAGGCCCTACGAGCAGTACTTC. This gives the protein CATSDGGRPYEQYF.